One and the same sample provided the 24 T cell receptor beta chains below, sequenced in a study of early T cells in non-severe SARS-CoV-2 infection. TCRdb ran MiXCR on the 5' RACE reads and lists one entry per CDR3 protein. The sample consists of fewer than 70,000 distinct CDR3 sequences, 10% to 15% of them appearing once. The specimen was whole blood. The origin of the receptors is an adult who was a healthcare worker with PCR-confirmed SARS-CoV-2 infection or an uninfected control (not recorded which).

This clonotype was observed once. Lacking the conserved final phenylalanine or tryptophan, this CDR3 likely reflects a read error. The DNA is omitted, as the CDR3 cannot be located on it reliably, and the CDR3 follows TCRdb's listing. J is TRBJ2-1 and V is TRBV30. The germline CDR1 and CDR2 sequences are GTSNPN and SVGIG (reference sequence). The CDR3 adds up to 11 amino acids, both ends counted. The CDR3 sequence is CAWSVRDTPFI.

This clonotype was observed many times. The chain couples TRBV14 to TRBJ2-3, with D tentatively TRBD1 or TRBD2 (5 bases each). Trimming took 5 bases from V and 3 from J, leaving 18 bases between them. The CDR3 sequence is 16 residues long. The germline V gene has CDR1 SGHDN and CDR2 FVKESK. CDR3 bases: TGTGCCAGCAGCTATAGAGGGGTTGCGTGGACAGATACGCAGTATTTT. Translation gives CASSYRGVAWTDTQYF.

The chain is built from TRBV6-5 and TRBJ2-1; 8 nucleotides align to TRBD2. The CDR3 consists of 14 residues. The trim removed 4 bases at V and 5 bases at J, leaving 4 bases unmatched. CDR1 is MNHEY, CDR2 SVGAGI, per germline. CDR3 loop: CASSFGTRHNEQFF. Written as DNA, the CDR3 is TGTGCCAGCAGTTTTGGGACTAGGCACAATGAGCAGTTCTTC.

The rearrangement uses TRBV6-5 and TRBJ2-1; 14 positions match TRBD2. Germline V gene sequence: CDR1 MNHEY, CDR2 SVGAGI. The trim removed 10 bases at V and 6 bases at J, leaving 5 bases unmatched. The CDR3 contains 14 residues. The CDR3 region has the DNA TGTGCCACCAGACTAGCGGGAGGGTTCAATGAGCAGTTCTTC. It specifies CATRLAGGFNEQFF.

The table lists this clonotype with a count of one. A much larger clone lies one base from this, so it may be a read error. This CDR3 fails to terminate in the conserved phenylalanine or tryptophan, so it likely reflects a read error. In nucleotides, the CDR3 is TGTGCCAGCAGCTTAGGCCCCCGACTAGCGGTTGACACAGATACGCAGTATTCT. Translated: CASSLGPRLAVDTDTQYS. The rearrangement links TRBV13 to TRBJ2-3; 9 positions agree with TRBD2. The germline gives CDR1 PRHDT, CDR2 FYEKMQ (reference sequence). J gave up 2 bases and V 0 bases, and 9 bases lay outside the gene matches. This CDR3 is built from 18 residues.

V usage is TRBV11-1 and J usage is TRBJ1-1; TRBD1 might be the D (6 bases). Germline V gene lookup returns CDR1 SGHAT and CDR2 FQDESV (reference sequence). The CDR3 is 16 residues long. Trimming removed 5 bases from V and 0 bases from J, with 16 bases in between. CDR3 nucleotides: TGTGCCAGCAGCCGACTGGGCCACAGGGTGAACACTGAAGCTTTCTTT. This translates into CASSRLGHRVNTEAFF.

This clonotype was counted many times. V is TRBV5-6 and J is TRBJ1-1; no clear D. The CDR3 has 14 residues. Germline V gene data show CDR1 as SGHDT and CDR2 as YYEEEE. Trimming cost V 0 bases and J 0 bases, with 6 bases left between them. The CDR3 spells CASSLGRLNTEAFF. CDR3 in DNA: TGTGCCAGCAGCTTGGGGCGGTTGAACACTGAAGCTTTCTTT.

The table lists this clonotype with many counts. V usage is TRBV12-3 or TRBV12-4 and J usage is TRBJ2-1, with 7 bases identical to TRBD2. J was trimmed by 7 bases and V by 5 bases; bases with no gene match: 14. CDR3 length: 16 amino acids. The CDR3 nucleotides read TGTGCCAGCAGTCTAGGGTCCGGACTAGGCCTAAATGAGCAGTTCTTC. Residues: CASSLGSGLGLNEQFF.

J is TRBJ2-5 and V is TRBV18; D is unresolved. This CDR3 has 13 residues. Germline V gives CDR1 KGHSH, CDR2 LQKENI. Trimming took 3 bases from V and 1 from J, leaving 6 bases between them. CDR3 nucleotides: TGTGCCAGCTCACCTTATCTCCAAGAGACCCAGTACTTC. Protein: CASSPYLQETQYF. Full variable domain (missing parts from reference TRBV18 and TRBJ2-5): NAGVMQNPRHLVRRRGQEARLRCSPMKGHSHVYWYRQLPEEGLKFMVYLQKENIIDESGMPKERFSAEFPKEGPSILRIQQVVRGDSAAYFCASSPYLQETQYFGPGTRLLVL.

This clonotype was found many times. This chain uses TRBV6-6 with TRBJ2-7; 10 bases match TRBD2. From germline, CDR1 is MNHNY and CDR2 SVGAGI (reference sequence). Trimming at V came to 4 bases and at J to 5 bases, leaving 5 bases not matched to a gene. The CDR3 has 14 amino acids. The CDR3 region is CASSFGTSDNEQYF. In nucleotides, the CDR3 is TGTGCCAGCAGTTTTGGGACTAGCGATAACGAGCAGTACTTC.

This clonotype was counted ten times or more. The chain combines TRBV3-1 with TRBJ2-5, with D possibly matching TRBD1 (5 bases). This CDR3 is 13 amino acids long. V was clipped by 3 bases and J by 4 bases, with 9 bases between them. From germline, CDR1 is LGHDT and CDR2 YNNKEL (reference sequence). CDR3 in amino acids: CASSQQGTETQYF. CDR3 bases: TGTGCCAGCAGCCAGCAGGGAACAGAGACCCAGTACTTC.

This clonotype has ten or more counts. The CDR3: CSARQTKGREETQYF. The CDR3 DNA sequence: TGCAGTGCTAGACAAACCAAGGGACGTGAAGAGACCCAGTACTTC. The chain is built from TRBV20-1 and TRBJ2-5, with D perhaps matching TRBD1 or TRBD2 (5 bases each). The CDR3 is 15 amino acids. Trimming took 2 bases from V and 3 from J, leaving 16 bases between them. Germline CDR1 and CDR2: DFQATT and SNEGSKA (reference sequence).

This clonotype was seen ten or more times. DNA for the CDR3: TGTGCTAGTGGAGAGGGCTCAGGGGGATTTTCACCCCTCCACTTT. Its protein is CASGEGSGGFSPLHF. The chain links TRBV12-5 to TRBJ1-6; 7 bases match TRBD1. Germline CDR1 is LGHNT and CDR2 is FRNRAP. V lost 6 bases, J lost 9 bases, and 11 bases stayed unmatched. The CDR3 length is 15 residues.

This clonotype was observed at least ten times. This sequence joins TRBV29-1 and TRBJ2-3; 8 nucleotides agree with TRBD1. CDR1 is SQVTM, CDR2 ANQGSEA, per germline. This CDR3 contains 16 residues. Germline trimming cut 6 bases from V and 2 bases from J; bases unmatched to any gene: 13. The CDR3 bases are TGCAGCGTGTACTTGACAGGGGTTCCTGACACAGATACGCAGTATTTT. It specifies CSVYLTGVPDTDTQYF.

The chain is built from TRBV9 and TRBJ2-2, with D possibly matching TRBD1 (6 bases). The CDR3 is 16 amino acids. The germline gives CDR1 SGDLS, CDR2 YYNGEE. Trimming removed 2 bases from V and 1 base from J, with 12 bases in between. The CDR3 nucleotides are TGTGCCAGCAGCGTGGGCAGGGGAGAGAACACCGGGGAGCTGTTTTTT. It encodes CASSVGRGENTGELFF.

There are many counts of this clonotype. This sequence joins TRBV7-2 and TRBJ1-1, with TRBD1 as a possible D gene (6 bases). The V end was cut by 4 bases, the J end by 0 bases, with 12 bases between. The CDR3 covers 15 residues. In germline, CDR1 is SGHTA, CDR2 FQGNSA. CDR3: CASSSRTAMNTEAFF. In DNA, the CDR3 is TGTGCCAGCAGCTCCAGGACAGCAATGAACACTGAAGCTTTCTTT.

The chain carries TRBV4-1 and TRBJ2-1; the D gene is possibly TRBD2 (6 bases). The V and J ends lost 5 bases and 4 bases respectively, with 12 bases between them. The CDR3 contains 14 residues. Germline-derived CDR1 and CDR2 are MGHRA and YSYEKL. CDR3 protein: CASSIAEGYNEQFF. The CDR3 DNA reads as TGCGCCAGCAGCATCGCGGAGGGATACAATGAGCAGTTCTTC.

This clonotype was seen a few times. This chain uses TRBV20-1 with TRBJ2-1; maybe TRBD1 (5 bases). Between the trimmed V and J ends, which lost 0 bases and 5 bases, there was a span of 11 bases. The CDR3 consists of 14 residues. Germline-derived CDR1 and CDR2 are DFQATT and SNEGSKA (reference sequence). The CDR3 region is CSARDKWGHNEQFF. CDR3 DNA sequence: TGCAGTGCTAGAGACAAATGGGGCCACAATGAGCAGTTCTTC.

This clonotype was detected many times. The chain joins TRBV6-5 to TRBJ1-1, with D uncertain. The germline CDR1 and CDR2 sequences are MNHEY and SVGAGI. CDR3 length equals 16 residues. With 5 bases removed from V and 0 bases from J, the gap between germline ends came to 16 bases. In nucleotides, the CDR3 is TGTGCCAGCAGTCCACGGAGGAACAGTATGAACACTGAAGCTTTCTTT. The encoded protein is CASSPRRNSMNTEAFF.

This rearrangement joins TRBV11-2 to TRBJ2-3, with 7 bases lining up with TRBD2. V lost 6 bases and J lost 2; bases outside the gene matches: 5. The CDR3 consists of 14 residues. Germline CDR1 is SGHAT and CDR2 is FQNNGV. CDR3 loop: CASRKRGITDTQYF. The CDR3, as DNA: TGTGCCAGCAGAAAGCGGGGCATCACAGATACGCAGTATTTT.

The sample holds many counts of this clonotype. The chain couples TRBV19 to TRBJ2-3; D unclear. The V end was cut by 0 bases, the J end by 6 bases, with 7 bases between. Looked up from germline, CDR1 is LNHDA and CDR2 is SQIVND (reference sequence). The CDR3 loop spans 13 amino acids. The CDR3 sequence is CASSIDLTDTQYF. CDR3 nucleotides: TGTGCCAGTAGTATAGATTTAACCGATACGCAGTATTTT.

This clonotype was counted many times. This chain links TRBV6-4 with TRBJ2-3, with 10 bases aligning to TRBD2. The CDR3 length is 15 residues. Germline assignment: CDR1 MRHNA and CDR2 SNTAGT. V was pared by 6 bases and J by 3 bases, with 6 bases of the junction left unmatched. The CDR3 DNA sequence: TGTGCCAGCAGGAAAGGACTAGCGGTAACAGATACGCAGTATTTT. Translating gives CASRKGLAVTDTQYF.

There are many counts of this clonotype. The V call is TRBV7-2, the J call TRBJ2-7; no reliable D call. The V end lost 5 bases, the J end lost 3 bases, and 5 bases lay between the germline ends. The length of the CDR3 is 11 residues. Germline CDR1 is SGHTA and CDR2 is FQGNSA. CDR3 bases: TGTGCCAGCAGCCTAAACTACGAGCAGTACTTC. It is translated as CASSLNYEQYF.

In DNA form, the CDR3 reads TGTGCCAGCAGTGGAGGACTAGCTTCAGATACGCAGTATTTT. It specifies CASSGGLASDTQYF. V gene TRBV2 combines with J gene TRBJ2-3, with 8 bases that match TRBD2. CDR3 size: 14 residues. In germline, CDR1 is SNHLY, CDR2 FYNNEI. Trimming took 4 bases from V and 4 from J; bases not matched to a gene: 4.